This T cell receptor (beta chain) came from a study of neurological immune-mediated disorders. The CDR3 sequence is 16 residues long. From germline, CDR1 is LGHNA and CDR2 YNFKEQ. V shed 2 bases, J shed 10 bases, and the junction held 8 bases outside the gene matches. In its sample, this clonotype was seen many times. Its matching antigen is unknown. Findings and limits, study-wide: There were no CDR3 amino acid sequences shared by expanded clones across subjects, a result suggesting private repertoires in all groups.

Time point here: longitudinal time-point 2. PBMCs stored at -80 C, 2 million in total, were the source of the unsorted libraries. The method for making cDNA was 5'RACE, and it used 10-nucleotide random UMIs. TCRdb used MiXCR to reprocess the 5' RACE reads, holding one entry per CDR3 protein. The data hold about 90,000 distinct CDR3 sequences, with less than 15% observed a single time. What was sequenced was PBMCs. The receptor's source is a female donor with HTLV-1-associated myelopathy (HAM/TSP). The chain is built from TRBV4-2 and TRBJ2-1; 13 bases match TRBD2. The CDR3: CASSQPTSGGAWEQFF. The CDR3 DNA is TGTGCCAGCAGCCAACCCACTAGCGGGGGGGCCTGGGAGCAGTTCTTC.